One and the same sample provided the 14 T cell receptor beta chains below, sequenced in a study of shared clonotypes between healthy human individuals. Some clones are missing from TCRdb's copy, which holds only in-frame ones; the method was immunoSEQ multiplex PCR. The repertoire has a few hundred thousand clones, 75% to 80% of them found once; the top ten carry around 11%. Sequenced: PBMCs. Receptor source: a woman in her 40s in good health. Some clones in this sample may be carry-over from other donors' samples.

The chain combines TRBV27 with TRBJ2-7; unclear D gene. In germline, CDR1 is MNHEY, CDR2 SMNVEV (reference sequence). V was clipped by 1 base and J by 2 bases, with 6 bases between them. The CDR3 length is 13 residues. CDR3 DNA sequence: TGTGCCAGCAGTTTATATGGGCCCTACGAGCAGTACTTC. Encoded protein: CASSLYGPYEQYF.

Concerning this clone: A much more abundant neighbour one base away suggests this may be a read error. The chain links TRBV9 to TRBJ2-1; D is unresolved. This CDR3 contains 15 residues. V was cut by 4 bases and J by 6 bases, with 17 bases left in between. CDR1 is SGDLS, CDR2 YYNGEE, per germline. This CDR3 is CASSSDKFPPNEQFF. CDR3 in DNA: TGTGCCAGCAGCTCCGACAAGTTCCCACCCAATGAGCAGTTCTTC.

The CDR3 here is CASSLTTGYYGYTF. CDR3 bases: TGTGCCAGCAGCTTGACTACAGGCTACTATGGCTACACCTTC. The rearrangement uses TRBV7-9 and TRBJ1-2; possibly TRBD1 for D (5 bases). Germline CDR1 is SEHNR and CDR2 is FQNEAQ (reference sequence). The CDR3 covers 14 residues. With 3 bases removed from V and 3 bases from J, the gap between germline ends came to 11 bases.

Ten or more counts support this clone. The chain carries TRBV18 and TRBJ2-1, with a possible D match to TRBD2 (5 bases). CDR3 length equals 17 residues. Germline lookup yields CDR1 KGHSH and CDR2 LQKENI. V gave up 2 bases and J gave up 5 bases, with 19 bases separating them. This CDR3 is CASSPYRLARRDNEQFF. As DNA, the CDR3 is TGTGCCAGCTCACCATATCGGCTAGCCAGAAGGGACAATGAGCAGTTCTTC.

Note on this clone: A far larger clone lies a single base away; this is likely a read error. Other nucleotide sequences in the sample specify the same CDR3. The V and J genes are TRBV29-1 and TRBJ2-5, with 12 bases that match TRBD2. The DNA matches TRBJ2-7 better at its end, which makes the J call doubtful. Germline V gives CDR1 SQVTM, CDR2 ANQGSEA. There are 14 residues in the CDR3. The CDR3 nucleotides are TGCAGCGTTGCACTAGCGGGGGGCTCCTACGAGCAGTACTTC. This gives the protein CSVALAGGSYEQYF.

The chain employs TRBV6-4 and TRBJ1-5; 7 bases align to TRBD1. V shed 2 bases and J 4 bases; nucleotides not matched to a gene: 2. Germline V lookup: CDR1 MRHNA, CDR2 SNTAGT. The CDR3 has 14 residues. The CDR3, as DNA: TGTGCCAGCAGTGACACAGGGGATAATCAGCCCCAGCATTTT. Its protein is CASSDTGDNQPQHF.

This clone was detected only a few times. The chain carries TRBV5-6 and TRBJ2-7; tentative D call: TRBD1 (5 bases). The CDR3 runs 15 residues. CDR1 is SGHDT and CDR2 is YYEEEE in the germline V gene. V lost 0 bases and J lost 3, with 13 bases in between. CDR3 coding DNA: TGTGCCAGCAGCTTGGGGGGATGGACACACTACGAGCAGTACTTC. This translates into CASSLGGWTHYEQYF.

V is TRBV9 and J is TRBJ2-1; D perhaps matches TRBD2 (6 bases). V was shortened by 0 bases and J by 3 bases, with 10 bases between the two germline ends. Germline CDR1 reads SGDLS; CDR2 reads YYNGEE. The CDR3 is made up of 15 amino acids. CDR3 region: CASSVDAGGYNEQFF. The CDR3 DNA reads as TGTGCCAGCAGCGTAGATGCCGGGGGCTACAATGAGCAGTTCTTC.

The table lists this clone with a count of one. The J gene is TRBJ1-5, the V gene TRBV7-2; maybe TRBD1 (5 bases). The CDR3 has 16 amino acids. CDR1 is SGHTA and CDR2 is FQGNSA in the germline V gene. Trimming left V 3 bases short and J 0 bases short, with 12 bases between. CDR3 in DNA: TGTGCCAGCAGCTTGGGAGCAGGGACTAGCAATCAGCCCCAGCATTTT. This codes for CASSLGAGTSNQPQHF.

The sample holds one count of this clone. The J gene is TRBJ2-7, the V gene TRBV2; D unclear. V was clipped by 4 bases and J by 5 bases, with 3 bases between them. Looked up from germline, CDR1 is SNHLY and CDR2 is FYNNEI. This CDR3 spans 10 amino acids. The CDR3 here is CASSGNEQYF. In nucleotides, the CDR3 is TGTGCCAGCAGTGGTAACGAGCAGTACTTC. The whole variable domain, remainder taken from reference TRBV2 and TRBJ2-7, is EPEVTQTPSHQVTQMGQEVILRCVPISNHLYFYWYRQILGQKVEFLVSFYNNEISEKSEIFDDQFSVERPDGSNFTLKIRSTKLEDSAMYFCASSGNEQYFGPGTRLTVT.

This clone was recorded a few times. The genes are TRBV5-6 and TRBJ1-1; D is uncertain. The germline V and J ends were trimmed by 0 bases and 1 base, with 7 bases remaining between them. The V gene's germline CDR1 is SGHDT and CDR2 YYEEEE. The CDR3 is made up of 14 amino acids. The CDR3 loop is CASSLGTQNTEAFF. The DNA for the CDR3 is TGTGCCAGCAGCTTGGGGACCCAGAACACTGAAGCTTTCTTT.

The gene calls are TRBV10-3 and TRBJ2-1; possible D gene TRBD1, 6 bases. The CDR3 covers 13 residues. Trimming cost V 0 bases and J 9 bases, with 9 bases left between them. Germline V lookup: CDR1 ENHRY, CDR2 SYGVKD. The CDR3 loop reads CAISESGAPEQFF. The CDR3 DNA follows: TGTGCCATCAGTGAGTCGGGGGCACCTGAGCAGTTCTTC.

About this clone: This likely came from a read error, as a far larger clone is one base away. The chain couples TRBV27 to TRBJ2-4, with 8 positions matching TRBD1. Trimming took 5 bases from V and 3 from J; bases not matched to a gene: 12. The CDR3 contains 17 residues. The germline CDR1 and CDR2 sequences are MNHEY and SMNVEV (reference sequence). For the CDR3, the DNA is TGTGCCAGCAGTCCCCAGGACAGGGAGGTCGTCAAAAACATTCAGTACTTC. Translating it yields CASSPQDREVVKNIQYF.

This chain uses TRBV11-2 with TRBJ2-1; 8 bases line up with TRBD1. V lost 0 bases and J lost 8; bases outside the gene matches: 6. From germline, CDR1 is SGHAT and CDR2 FQNNGV. The CDR3 is 15 amino acids. The CDR3: CASSLERTGIHEQFF. The CDR3 DNA follows: TGTGCCAGCAGCTTAGAACGGACAGGGATCCATGAGCAGTTCTTC.